This is a list of T cell receptor beta chains from one sample in a study of T-cell reconstitution after alpha-beta-depleted transplantation in children. TCRdb reprocessed the PCR reads via MiXCR and lists one record per CDR3 protein. The sample has hundreds of thousands of distinct CDR3 sequences; roughly 16% are singletons. This specimen was PBMCs, mostly from graft donor cells, taken 360 days after TCRalphabeta/CD19-depleted stem cell transplant. Receptors originate from a male patient aged 2-15 years who had a stem cell transplant for acute lymphoblastic leukemia, so the T cells may come from the graft donor. CDR3s include the opening cysteine and the closing phenylalanine or tryptophan. The D gene is left open where the match is weak. Only part of the rows carry a size: once, few, many, or a class if the clone is expanded.

TRBD1 TRBJ1-2 TRBV3-1 few TGTGCCAGCAGCCAAGATGCGGGACAGGGCTTTGGATTGACCTTC CASSQDAGQGFGLTF
. TRBJ2-2 TRBV27 many TGTGCCAGCAGTCTTATAGCAACCGGGGAGCTGTTTTTT CASSLIATGELFF
. TRBJ2-5 TRBV5-1 . TGCGCCAGCAGACCCGGAGGGCCCGTGGGAGAGACCCAGTACTTC CASRPGGPVGETQYF
. TRBJ2-1 TRBV3-1 few TGTGCCAGCAGCCAAGAGAGTAACTTGAATGAGCAGTTCTTC CASSQESNLNEQFF
. TRBJ2-5 TRBV5-1 many TGCGCCAGCAGCCCTGGTGGCAGCAGAGAGACCCAGTACTTC CASSPGGSRETQYF
. TRBJ2-4 TRBV2 . TGTGCCAGCGACTTCTCGGCGTCGGACATTCAGTACTTC CASDFSASDIQYF
TRBD2 TRBJ2-7 TRBV3-1 few TGTGCCAGCAGCCAAAGCGGGACCTACGAGCAGTACTTC CASSQSGTYEQYF
TRBD2 TRBJ2-1 TRBV20-1 . TGCAGTGGGCCCAGCGGGGGCAGCTCCTACAATGAGCAGTTCTTC CSGPSGGSSYNEQFF
. TRBJ2-1 TRBV4-2 few TGTGCCAGCAGCCAGATTCCGGGACCCTCTATGCGAACGAGGGGAAATGAGCAGTTCTTC CASSQIPGPSMRTRGNEQFF
TRBD1 TRBJ2-1 TRBV24-1 few TGTGCCACCAGTGATCCGGGACAGGGGGTCCATGAGCAGTTCTTC CATSDPGQGVHEQFF
. TRBJ1-2 TRBV7-3 many TGTGCCAGCAGCTTAACAGGGGAGGATGGCTACACCTTC CASSLTGEDGYTF
. TRBJ2-7 TRBV29-1 few TGCAGCGTTGAATCCCAGCGTAGGGGGGAGCAGTACTTC CSVESQRRGEQYF
. TRBJ2-1 TRBV11-2 few TGTGCCAGCAGCCCCCAAAGCGGACGGTCACCGTTCTTC CASSPQSGRSPFF
TRBD1 TRBJ1-1 TRBV4-1 . TGCGCCAGCAGCCTTAGGGACAGCACTGAAGCTTTCTTT CASSLRDSTEAFF
TRBD2 TRBJ2-3 TRBV29-1 few TGCAGCGTTGAGGGACTAGCGGGAGATTATACGCAGTATTTT CSVEGLAGDYTQYF
. TRBJ1-6 TRBV10-3 . TGTGCCATCAGTTCCGACGGAAATTCACCCCTCCACTTT CAISSDGNSPLHF
TRBD1 TRBJ2-6 TRBV6-9 . TGTGCCAGCAGTCGCCGGGACAGCCTACCTTTC CASSRRDSLPF
TRBD2 TRBJ2-5 TRBV28 few TGTGCCAGCAGTCGGGGGGGGGTCCAAGAGACCCAGTACTTC CASSRGGVQETQYF
. TRBJ2-5 TRBV5-1 many TGCGCCAGCAGCTTGCAGGGCAGACAAGAGACCCAGTACTTC CASSLQGRQETQYF
TRBD2 TRBJ2-1 TRBV5-1 few TGCGCCAGCAGCTTGGACGGGGGGGGCAGAAGTAATGAGCAGTTCTTC CASSLDGGGRSNEQFF
TRBD1 TRBJ1-5 TRBV12-3/TRBV12-4 few TGTGCCAGCACCACACTGACAGGGGGGATACAGCCCCAGCATTTT CASTTLTGGIQPQHF
. TRBJ2-7 TRBV9 few TGTGCCAGCAGCGTAGGATCGGGAGTGGTCTACGAGCAGTACTTC CASSVGSGVVYEQYF
. TRBJ2-5 TRBV4-3 . TGCGCCAGCAGCCAAGACATTGGGCACAGGATTGGGTACCAAGAGACCCAGTACTTC CASSQDIGHRIGYQETQYF
. TRBJ2-7 TRBV20-1 few TGCAGTGGAGGGAGAGGGGTGGCCTCCTACGAGCAGTACTTC CSGGRGVASYEQYF
. TRBJ2-7 TRBV24-1 . TGTGCCACCAGTGAATGGCTAGCGCTTAAAACCTACGAGCAGTACTTC CATSEWLALKTYEQYF
. TRBJ2-3 TRBV9 many TGTGCCAGCAGCGTAGAAGGTCGGGGCACAGATACGCAGTATTTT CASSVEGRGTDTQYF
. TRBJ2-3 TRBV20-1 many TGCAGTGCTAGGGGCGGAAAGAGCACAGATACGCAGTATTTT CSARGGKSTDTQYF
TRBD2 TRBJ2-7 TRBV6-5 many TGTGCCAGCAGTTACTCGCAGTTGGGACTAGCGGGGGACGAGCAGTACTTC CASSYSQLGLAGDEQYF
TRBD2 TRBJ2-7 TRBV12-3/TRBV12-4 . TGTGCCAGCAGCAAAACTAGCGGGAGACACGAGCAGTACTTC CASSKTSGRHEQYF
TRBD1 TRBJ2-3 TRBV27 . TGTGCCAGCAGTTTAGGGGGACAGCCGCCCACAGATACGCAGTATTTT CASSLGGQPPTDTQYF
. TRBJ1-1 TRBV12-3/TRBV12-4 . TGTGCCAGCAGTTTATCAGGGACGGTTGAAGCTTTCTTT CASSLSGTVEAFF
. TRBJ1-1 TRBV20-1 . TGCAGTGCTAGGAACAGGATAAACACTGAAGCTTTCTTT CSARNRINTEAFF
. TRBJ1-1 TRBV6-5 . TGTGCCAGCAGTTTCGTATCAGGGGAAGCTTTCTTT CASSFVSGEAFF
. TRBJ2-5 TRBV2 . TGTGCCAGCTCCCGACCGCCCCCACAAGAGACCCAGTACTTC CASSRPPPQETQYF
. TRBJ2-3 TRBV4-2 . TGTGCCAGCAGCCGGGGGACCCGCACAGATACGCAGTATTTT CASSRGTRTDTQYF
TRBD1 TRBJ2-5 TRBV24-1 few TGTGCCTCCGGGGTTCCGGGACAGGACATATTCTGGTCAGAGACCCAGTACTTC CASGVPGQDIFWSETQYF
TRBD1 TRBJ2-5 TRBV29-1 few TGCAGCGTAGAACCCGGGACAGGCGAAGAGACCCAGTACTTC CSVEPGTGEETQYF
. TRBJ2-7 TRBV18 . TGTGCCAGCTCACCACGACGAGGACCCTACGAGCAGTACTTC CASSPRRGPYEQYF
. TRBJ2-3 TRBV4-1 . TGCGCCAGCAGGGGAAGGAGGGAGATTGGCACAGATACGCAGTATTTT CASRGRREIGTDTQYF
TRBD1 TRBJ2-7 TRBV12-3/TRBV12-4 many TGTGCCAGCAGTCCCCGGACAGGGGACTCCTACGAGCAGTACTTC CASSPRTGDSYEQYF
TRBD1 TRBJ2-7 TRBV28 many TGTGCCAGCAGTTTCTGGACAGGGTTACTCGAGCAGTACTTC CASSFWTGLLEQYF
. TRBJ1-1 TRBV5-1 . TGCGCCAGCAGCTCATGGGGCAGTGACACTGAAGCTTTCTTT CASSSWGSDTEAFF
. TRBJ1-1 TRBV29-1 many TGCAGCGTTGAAGTTTGGGAGAACACTGAAGCTTTCTTT CSVEVWENTEAFF
. TRBJ2-3 TRBV12-3/TRBV12-4 many TGTGCCAGCAGTCTAGGGACTTATTACACAGATACGCAGTATTTT CASSLGTYYTDTQYF
. TRBJ1-2 TRBV12-3/TRBV12-4 many TGTGCCAGCAGTTTCGGATTTCCCCCTCTCAATGGCTACACCTTC CASSFGFPPLNGYTF
TRBD1 TRBJ1-6 TRBV20-1 few TGCAGTGCTAGAGGTCGAGCGGGACAGTCCTATTCACCCCTCCACTTT CSARGRAGQSYSPLHF
. TRBJ2-7 TRBV4-2 . TGTGCCAGCAGCCAAGATAGGCTAGTTGGTTTGACGTACTTC CASSQDRLVGLTYF
. TRBJ2-5 TRBV4-2 few TGTGCCAGCAGCCAAGCTAGGGACCTCCAAGAGACCCAGTACTTC CASSQARDLQETQYF
TRBD2 TRBJ2-7 TRBV11-2 . TGTGCCAGCAGCCCCCCTCTAGCGGCCGAGATAAACGAGCAGTACTTC CASSPPLAAEINEQYF
TRBD1 TRBJ1-1 TRBV12-3/TRBV12-4 few TGTGCCAGCAGTTTACGGGTACAGGGGACTGAAGCTTTCTTT CASSLRVQGTEAFF
TRBD2 TRBJ2-5 TRBV20-1 few TGCAGTGCTCTTAACCTAGCGGGACAAGAGACCCAGTACTTC CSALNLAGQETQYF
TRBD1 TRBJ1-1 TRBV2 few TGTGCCAGCGGCACAGGGGCTCTATCTTTAACTGAAGCTTTCTTT CASGTGALSLTEAFF
TRBD2 TRBJ2-1 TRBV7-6 . TGTGCCAGCAGCTTAACCGTCCAGCGGGAGCCCTCCTACAATGAGCAGTTCTTC CASSLTVQREPSYNEQFF